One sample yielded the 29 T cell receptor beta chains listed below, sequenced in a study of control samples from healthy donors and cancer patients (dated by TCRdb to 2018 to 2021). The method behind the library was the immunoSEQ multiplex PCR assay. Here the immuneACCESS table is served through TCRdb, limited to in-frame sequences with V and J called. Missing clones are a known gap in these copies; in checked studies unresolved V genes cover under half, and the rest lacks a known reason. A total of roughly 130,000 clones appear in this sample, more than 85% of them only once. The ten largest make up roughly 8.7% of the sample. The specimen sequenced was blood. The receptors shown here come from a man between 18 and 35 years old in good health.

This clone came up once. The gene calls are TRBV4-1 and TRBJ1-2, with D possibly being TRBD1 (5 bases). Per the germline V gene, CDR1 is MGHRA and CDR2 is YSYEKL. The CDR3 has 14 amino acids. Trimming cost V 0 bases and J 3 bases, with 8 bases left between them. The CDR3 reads CASSQDSGYYGYTF. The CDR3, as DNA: TGCGCCAGCAGCCAAGATTCAGGGTACTATGGCTACACCTTC.

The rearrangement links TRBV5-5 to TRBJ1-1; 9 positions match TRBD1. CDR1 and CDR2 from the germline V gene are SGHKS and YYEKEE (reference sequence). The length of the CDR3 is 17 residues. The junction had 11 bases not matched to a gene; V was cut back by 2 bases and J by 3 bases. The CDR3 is CASSFLPGQGQYTEAFF. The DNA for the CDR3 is TGTGCCAGCAGCTTTCTCCCCGGACAGGGGCAATACACTGAAGCTTTCTTT.

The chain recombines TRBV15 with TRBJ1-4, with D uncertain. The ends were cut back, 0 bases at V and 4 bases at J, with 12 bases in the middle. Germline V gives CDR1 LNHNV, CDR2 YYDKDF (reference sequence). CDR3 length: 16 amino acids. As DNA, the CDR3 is TGTGCCACCAGCAGAGAAGATCGAGATATTAATGAAAAACTGTTTTTT. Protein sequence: CATSREDRDINEKLFF.

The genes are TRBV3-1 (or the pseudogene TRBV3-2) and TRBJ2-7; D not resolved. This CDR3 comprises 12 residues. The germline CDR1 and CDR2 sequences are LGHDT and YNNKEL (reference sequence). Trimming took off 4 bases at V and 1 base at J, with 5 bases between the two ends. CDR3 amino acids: CASSRGSYEQYF. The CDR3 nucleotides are TGTGCCAGCAGCCGCGGATCCTACGAGCAGTACTTC.

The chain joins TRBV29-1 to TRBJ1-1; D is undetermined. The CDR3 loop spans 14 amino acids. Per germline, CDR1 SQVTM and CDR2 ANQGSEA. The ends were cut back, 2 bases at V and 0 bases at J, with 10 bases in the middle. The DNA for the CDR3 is TGCAGCGTTGAAACGGTCGGGATGAACACTGAAGCTTTCTTT. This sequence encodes CSVETVGMNTEAFF. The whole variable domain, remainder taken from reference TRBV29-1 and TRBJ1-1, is SAVISQKPSRDICQRGTSLTIQCQVDSQVTMMFWYRQQPGQSLTLIATANQGSEATYESGFVIDKFPISRPNLTFSTLTVSNMSPEDSSIYLCSVETVGMNTEAFFGQGTRLTVV.

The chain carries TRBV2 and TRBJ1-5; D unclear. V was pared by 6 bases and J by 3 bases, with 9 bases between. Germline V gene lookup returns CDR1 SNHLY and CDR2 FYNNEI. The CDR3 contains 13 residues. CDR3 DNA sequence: TGTGCCAGCAGGCGACTGATCAATCAGCCCCAGCATTTT. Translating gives CASRRLINQPQHF.

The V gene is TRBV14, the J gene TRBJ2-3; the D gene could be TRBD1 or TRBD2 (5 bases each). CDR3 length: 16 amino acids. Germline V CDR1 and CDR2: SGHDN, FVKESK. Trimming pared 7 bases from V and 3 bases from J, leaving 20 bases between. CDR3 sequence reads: CASNGFGDGRTDTQYF. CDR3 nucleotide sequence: TGTGCCAGCAACGGGTTTGGGGACGGAAGAACAGATACGCAGTATTTT. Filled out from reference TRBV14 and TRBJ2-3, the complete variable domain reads EAGVTQFPSHSVIEKGQTVTLRCDPISGHDNLYWYRRVMGKEIKFLLHFVKESKQDESGMPNNRFLAERTGGTYSTLKVQPAELEDSGVYFCASNGFGDGRTDTQYFGPGTRLTVL.

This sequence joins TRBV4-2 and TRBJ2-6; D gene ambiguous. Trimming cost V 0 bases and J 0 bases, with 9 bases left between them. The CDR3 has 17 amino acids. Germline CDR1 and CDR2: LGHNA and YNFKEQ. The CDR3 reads CASSQDSQPSGANVLTF. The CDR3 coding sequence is TGTGCCAGCAGCCAAGACTCGCAGCCCTCTGGGGCCAACGTCCTGACTTTC.

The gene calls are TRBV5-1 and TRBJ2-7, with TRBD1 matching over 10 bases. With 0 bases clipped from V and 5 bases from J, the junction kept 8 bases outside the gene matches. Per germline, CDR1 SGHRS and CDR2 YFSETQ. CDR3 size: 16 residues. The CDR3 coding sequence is TGCGCCAGCAGCTTGGTCCCAGACAGGGGGCTCAACGAGCAGTACTTC. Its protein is CASSLVPDRGLNEQYF. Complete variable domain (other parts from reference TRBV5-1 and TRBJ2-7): KAGVTQTPRYLIKTRGQQVTLSCSPISGHRSVSWYQQTPGQGLQFLFEYFSETQRNKGNFPGRFSGRQFSNSRSEMNVSTLELGDSALYLCASSLVPDRGLNEQYFGPGTRLTVT.

The CDR3 protein is CASSFNQPQHF. In nucleotides, the CDR3 is TGTGCCAGCAGTTTCAATCAGCCCCAGCATTTT. The J gene is TRBJ1-5, the V gene TRBV12-3 or TRBV12-4; D unclear. The CDR3 length is 11 residues. V gave up 3 bases and J gave up 3 bases, with 0 bases separating them.

This chain's CDR3 is CASRVGINTEAFF. DNA for the CDR3: TGCGCCAGCAGAGTGGGAATTAACACTGAAGCTTTCTTT. The rearrangement uses TRBV5-1 and TRBJ1-1; no clear D gene. The CDR3 covers 13 residues. Looked up from germline, CDR1 is SGHRS and CDR2 is YFSETQ. Between the trimmed V and J ends, which lost 5 bases and 2 bases, there was a span of 10 bases.

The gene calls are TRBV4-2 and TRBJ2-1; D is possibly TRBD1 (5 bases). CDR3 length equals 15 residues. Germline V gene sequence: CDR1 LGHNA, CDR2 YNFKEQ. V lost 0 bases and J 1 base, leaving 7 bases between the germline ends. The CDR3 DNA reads TGTGCCAGCAGCCAAGAGGGGCCGTCCTACAATGAGCAGTTCTTC. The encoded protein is CASSQEGPSYNEQFF.

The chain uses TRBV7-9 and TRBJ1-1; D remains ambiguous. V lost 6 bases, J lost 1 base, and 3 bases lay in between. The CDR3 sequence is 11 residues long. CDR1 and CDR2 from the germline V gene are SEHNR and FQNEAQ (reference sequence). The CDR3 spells CASRPNTEAFF. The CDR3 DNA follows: TGTGCCAGCAGACCGAACACTGAAGCTTTCTTT.

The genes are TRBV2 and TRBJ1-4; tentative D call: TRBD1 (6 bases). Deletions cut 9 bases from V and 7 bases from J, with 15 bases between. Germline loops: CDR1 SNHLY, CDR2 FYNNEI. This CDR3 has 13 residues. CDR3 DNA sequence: TGTGCCAGTAGGGGGGGCGTAAGTGAAAAACTGTTTTTT. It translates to CASRGGVSEKLFF.

In DNA form, the CDR3 reads TGTGCCAGTAGCCCTGGACAGGGCTATCAGCCCCAGCATTTT. Translating it yields CASSPGQGYQPQHF. The chain uses TRBV19 and TRBJ1-5; 8 nucleotides agree with TRBD1. The CDR3 consists of 14 residues. Germline-derived CDR1 and CDR2 are LNHDA and SQIVND (reference sequence). Losses at the gene ends were 6 bases for V and 5 bases for J; bases not matched to a gene: 6.

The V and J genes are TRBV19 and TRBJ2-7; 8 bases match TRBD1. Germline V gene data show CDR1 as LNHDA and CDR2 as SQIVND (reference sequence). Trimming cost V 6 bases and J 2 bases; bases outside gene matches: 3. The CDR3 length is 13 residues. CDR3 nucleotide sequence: TGTGCCAGTAGCGCGGACAGGGCCTACGAGCAGTACTTC. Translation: CASSADRAYEQYF.

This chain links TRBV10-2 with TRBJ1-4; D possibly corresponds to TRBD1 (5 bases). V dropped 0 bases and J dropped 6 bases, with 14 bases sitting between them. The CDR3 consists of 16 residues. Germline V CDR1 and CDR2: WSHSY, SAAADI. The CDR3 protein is CASSESYPGRDEKLFF. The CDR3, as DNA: TGCGCCAGCAGTGAGTCCTATCCCGGCAGGGATGAAAAACTGTTTTTT.

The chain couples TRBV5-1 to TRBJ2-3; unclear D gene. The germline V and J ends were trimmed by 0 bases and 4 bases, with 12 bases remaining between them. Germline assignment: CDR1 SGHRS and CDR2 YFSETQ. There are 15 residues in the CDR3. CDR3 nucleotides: TGCGCCAGCAGCTTGGCCCAGGTGATGGCAGATACGCAGTATTTT. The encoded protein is CASSLAQVMADTQYF.

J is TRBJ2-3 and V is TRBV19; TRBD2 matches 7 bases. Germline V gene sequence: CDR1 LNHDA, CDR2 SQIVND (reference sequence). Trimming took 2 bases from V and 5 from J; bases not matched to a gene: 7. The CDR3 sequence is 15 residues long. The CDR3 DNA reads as TGTGCCAGTAGTATAAATGGGGGGGGAAGAGATACGCAGTATTTT. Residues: CASSINGGGRDTQYF.

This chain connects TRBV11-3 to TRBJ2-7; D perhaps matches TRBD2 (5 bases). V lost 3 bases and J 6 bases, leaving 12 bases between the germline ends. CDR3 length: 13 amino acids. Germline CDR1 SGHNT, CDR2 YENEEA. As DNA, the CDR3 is TGTGCCAGCAGCTTGGACTTGTCCCTCGAGCAGTACTTC. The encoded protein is CASSLDLSLEQYF.

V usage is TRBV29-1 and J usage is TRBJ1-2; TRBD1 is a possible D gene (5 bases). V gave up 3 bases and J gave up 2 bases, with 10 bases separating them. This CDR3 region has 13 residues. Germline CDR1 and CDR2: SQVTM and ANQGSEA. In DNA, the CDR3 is TGCAGCGTTGATGAGGGGTTGAACTATGGCTACACCTTC. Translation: CSVDEGLNYGYTF.

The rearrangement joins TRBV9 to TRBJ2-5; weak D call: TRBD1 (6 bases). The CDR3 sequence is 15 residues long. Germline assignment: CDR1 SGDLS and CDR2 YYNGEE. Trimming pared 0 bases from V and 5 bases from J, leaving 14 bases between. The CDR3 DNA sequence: TGTGCCAGCAGCGTAGCAACAGGGCGGTGGGAGACCCAGTACTTC. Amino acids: CASSVATGRWETQYF.

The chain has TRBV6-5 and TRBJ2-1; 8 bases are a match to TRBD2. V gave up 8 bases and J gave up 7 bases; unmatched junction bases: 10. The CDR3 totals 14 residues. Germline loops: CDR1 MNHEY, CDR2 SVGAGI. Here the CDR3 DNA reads TGTGCCAGCGGCCGGGGGGGAAGCTCAAATGAGCAGTTCTTC. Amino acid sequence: CASGRGGSSNEQFF.

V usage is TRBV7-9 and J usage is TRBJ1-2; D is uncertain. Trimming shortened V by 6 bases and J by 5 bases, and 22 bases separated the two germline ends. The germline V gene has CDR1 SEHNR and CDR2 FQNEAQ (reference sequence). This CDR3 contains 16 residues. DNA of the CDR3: TGTGCCAGCAGGCCCGCCTCGATGGGGAAGACATATGGCTACACCTTC. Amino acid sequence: CASRPASMGKTYGYTF.

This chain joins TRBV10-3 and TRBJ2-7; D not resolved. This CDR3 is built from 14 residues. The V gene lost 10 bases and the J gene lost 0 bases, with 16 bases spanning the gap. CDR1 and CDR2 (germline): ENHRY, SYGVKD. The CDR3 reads CASLGGVSSYEQYF. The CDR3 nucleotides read TGTGCCAGCCTAGGTGGGGTTAGCTCCTACGAGCAGTACTTC.

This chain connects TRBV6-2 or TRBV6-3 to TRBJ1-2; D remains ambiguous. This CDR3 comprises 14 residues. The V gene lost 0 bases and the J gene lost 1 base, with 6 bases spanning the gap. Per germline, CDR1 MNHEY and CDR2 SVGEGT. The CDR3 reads CASSYSRNNYGYTF. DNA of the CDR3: TGTGCCAGCAGTTACTCAAGGAATAACTATGGCTACACCTTC.

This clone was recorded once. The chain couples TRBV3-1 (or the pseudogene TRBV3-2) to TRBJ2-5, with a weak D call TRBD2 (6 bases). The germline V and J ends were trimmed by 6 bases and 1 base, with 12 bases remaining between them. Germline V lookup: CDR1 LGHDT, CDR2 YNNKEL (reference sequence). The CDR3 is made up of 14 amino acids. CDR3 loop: CASRVRGIQETQYF. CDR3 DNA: TGTGCCAGCAGGGTGCGGGGAATCCAAGAGACCCAGTACTTC.

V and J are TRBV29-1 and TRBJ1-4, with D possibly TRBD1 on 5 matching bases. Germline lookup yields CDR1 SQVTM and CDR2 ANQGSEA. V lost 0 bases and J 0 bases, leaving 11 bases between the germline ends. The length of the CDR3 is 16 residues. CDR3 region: CSVEDRGSATNEKLFF. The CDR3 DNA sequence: TGCAGCGTTGAAGATAGGGGTTCTGCAACTAATGAAAAACTGTTTTTT.

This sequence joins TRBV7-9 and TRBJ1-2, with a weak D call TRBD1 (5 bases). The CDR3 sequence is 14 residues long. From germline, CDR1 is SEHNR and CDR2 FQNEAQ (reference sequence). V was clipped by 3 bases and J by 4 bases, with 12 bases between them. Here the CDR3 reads CASSLIDSSYGYTF. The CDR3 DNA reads TGTGCCAGCAGCTTGATTGACAGTTCCTATGGCTACACCTTC.